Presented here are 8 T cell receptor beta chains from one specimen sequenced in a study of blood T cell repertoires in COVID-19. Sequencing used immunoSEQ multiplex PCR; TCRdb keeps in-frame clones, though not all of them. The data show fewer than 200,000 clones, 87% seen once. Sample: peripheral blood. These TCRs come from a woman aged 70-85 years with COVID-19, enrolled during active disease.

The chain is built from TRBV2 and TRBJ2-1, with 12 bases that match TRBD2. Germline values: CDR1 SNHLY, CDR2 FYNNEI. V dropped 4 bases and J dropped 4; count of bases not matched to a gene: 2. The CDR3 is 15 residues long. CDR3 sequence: CASSGTSGVYNEQFF. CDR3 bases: TGTGCCAGCAGTGGGACTAGCGGGGTATACAATGAGCAGTTCTTC.

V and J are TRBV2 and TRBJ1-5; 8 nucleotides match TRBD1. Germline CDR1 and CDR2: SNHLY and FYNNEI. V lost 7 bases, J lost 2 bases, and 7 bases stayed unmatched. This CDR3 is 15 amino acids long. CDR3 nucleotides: TGTGCCAGCATGACAGGGGTGGGCGGCAATCAGCCCCAGCATTTT. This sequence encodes CASMTGVGGNQPQHF.

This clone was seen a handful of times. For the CDR3, the DNA is TGTGCCAGCAGCGTACGGTTACAGGCGGATGAGCAGTTCTTC. Translating gives CASSVRLQADEQFF. The rearrangement links TRBV9 to TRBJ2-1; D possibly corresponds to TRBD1 (5 bases). CDR1 is SGDLS and CDR2 is YYNGEE in the germline V gene. V was trimmed by 1 base and J by 8 bases, leaving 13 bases between them. The CDR3 loop spans 14 amino acids.

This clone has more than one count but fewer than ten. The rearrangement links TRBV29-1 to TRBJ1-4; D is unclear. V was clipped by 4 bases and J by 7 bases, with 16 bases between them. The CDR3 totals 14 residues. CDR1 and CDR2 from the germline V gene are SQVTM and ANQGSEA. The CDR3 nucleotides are TGCAGCGTTGGCCCCTCCCATGGAGGTGAAAAACTGTTTTTT. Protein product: CSVGPSHGGEKLFF.

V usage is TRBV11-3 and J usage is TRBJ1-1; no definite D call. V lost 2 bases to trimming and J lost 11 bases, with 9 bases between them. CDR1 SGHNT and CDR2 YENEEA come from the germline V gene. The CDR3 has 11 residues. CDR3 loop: CASSLSRGAFF. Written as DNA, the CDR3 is TGTGCCAGCAGCTTATCACGCGGGGCTTTCTTT.

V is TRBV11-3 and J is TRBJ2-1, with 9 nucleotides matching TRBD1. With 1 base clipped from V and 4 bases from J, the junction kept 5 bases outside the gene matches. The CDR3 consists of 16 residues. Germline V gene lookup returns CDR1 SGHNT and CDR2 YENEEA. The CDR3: CASSLGPGQGYNEQFF. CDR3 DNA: TGTGCCAGCAGCTTAGGCCCGGGACAGGGATACAATGAGCAGTTCTTC. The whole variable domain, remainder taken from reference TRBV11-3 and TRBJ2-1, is EAGVVQSPRYKIIEKKQPVAFWCNPISGHNTLYWYLQNLGQGPELLIRYENEEAVDDSQLPKDRFSAERLKGVDSTLKIQPAELGDSAVYLCASSLGPGQGYNEQFFGPGTRLTVL.

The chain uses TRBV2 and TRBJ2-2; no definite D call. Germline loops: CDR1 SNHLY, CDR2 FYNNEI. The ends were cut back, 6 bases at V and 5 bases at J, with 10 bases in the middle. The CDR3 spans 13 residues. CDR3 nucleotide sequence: TGTGCCAGCAGGGCAGGTATAACCGGGGAGCTGTTTTTT. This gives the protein CASRAGITGELFF.

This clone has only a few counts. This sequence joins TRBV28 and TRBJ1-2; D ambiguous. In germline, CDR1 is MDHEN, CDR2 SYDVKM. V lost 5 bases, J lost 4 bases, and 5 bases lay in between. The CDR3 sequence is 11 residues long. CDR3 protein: CASSPSYGYTF. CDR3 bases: TGTGCCAGCAGTCCCTCCTATGGCTACACCTTC.